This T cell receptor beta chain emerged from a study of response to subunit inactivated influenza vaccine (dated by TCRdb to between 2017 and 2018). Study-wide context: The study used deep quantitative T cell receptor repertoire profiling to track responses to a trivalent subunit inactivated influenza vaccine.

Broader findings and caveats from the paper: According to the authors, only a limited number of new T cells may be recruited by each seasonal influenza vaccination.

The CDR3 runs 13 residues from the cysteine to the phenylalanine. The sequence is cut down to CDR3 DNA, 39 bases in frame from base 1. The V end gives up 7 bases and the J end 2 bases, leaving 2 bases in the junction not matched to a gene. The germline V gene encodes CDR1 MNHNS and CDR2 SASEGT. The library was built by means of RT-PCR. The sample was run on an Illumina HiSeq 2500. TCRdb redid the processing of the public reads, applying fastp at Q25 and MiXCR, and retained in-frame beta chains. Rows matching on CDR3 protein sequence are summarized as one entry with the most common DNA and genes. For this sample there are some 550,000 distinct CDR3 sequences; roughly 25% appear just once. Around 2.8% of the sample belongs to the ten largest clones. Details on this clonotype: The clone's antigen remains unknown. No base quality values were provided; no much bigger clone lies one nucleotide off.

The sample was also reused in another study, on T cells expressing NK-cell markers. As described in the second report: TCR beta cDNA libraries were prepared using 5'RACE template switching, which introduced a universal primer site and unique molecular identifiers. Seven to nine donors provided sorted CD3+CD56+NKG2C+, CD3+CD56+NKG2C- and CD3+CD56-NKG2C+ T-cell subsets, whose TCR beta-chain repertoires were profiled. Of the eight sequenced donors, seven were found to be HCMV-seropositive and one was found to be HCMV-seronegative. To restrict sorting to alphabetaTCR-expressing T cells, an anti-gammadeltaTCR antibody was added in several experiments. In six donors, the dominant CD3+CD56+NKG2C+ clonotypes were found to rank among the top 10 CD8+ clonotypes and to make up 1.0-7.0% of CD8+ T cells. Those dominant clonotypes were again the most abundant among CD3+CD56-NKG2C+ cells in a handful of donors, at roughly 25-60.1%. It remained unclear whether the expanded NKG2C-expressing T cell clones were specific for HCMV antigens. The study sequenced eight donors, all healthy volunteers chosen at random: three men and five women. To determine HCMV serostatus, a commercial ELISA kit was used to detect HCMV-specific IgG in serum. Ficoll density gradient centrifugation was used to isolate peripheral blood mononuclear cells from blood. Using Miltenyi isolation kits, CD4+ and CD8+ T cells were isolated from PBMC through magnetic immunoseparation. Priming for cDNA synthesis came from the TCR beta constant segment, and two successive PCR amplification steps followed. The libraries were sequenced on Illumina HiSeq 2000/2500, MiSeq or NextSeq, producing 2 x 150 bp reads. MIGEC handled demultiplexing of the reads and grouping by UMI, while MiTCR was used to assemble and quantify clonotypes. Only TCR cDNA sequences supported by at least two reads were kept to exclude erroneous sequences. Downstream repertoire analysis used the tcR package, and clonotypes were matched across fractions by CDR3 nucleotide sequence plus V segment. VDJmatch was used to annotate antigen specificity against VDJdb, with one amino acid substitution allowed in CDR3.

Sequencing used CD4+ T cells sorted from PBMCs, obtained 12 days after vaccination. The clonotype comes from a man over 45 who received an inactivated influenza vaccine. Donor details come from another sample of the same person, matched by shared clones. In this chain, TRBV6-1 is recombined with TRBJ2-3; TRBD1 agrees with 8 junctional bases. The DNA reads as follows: TGTGCCAGCACGGACAGGGCCACAGATACGCAGTATTTT. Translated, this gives CASTDRATDTQYF.